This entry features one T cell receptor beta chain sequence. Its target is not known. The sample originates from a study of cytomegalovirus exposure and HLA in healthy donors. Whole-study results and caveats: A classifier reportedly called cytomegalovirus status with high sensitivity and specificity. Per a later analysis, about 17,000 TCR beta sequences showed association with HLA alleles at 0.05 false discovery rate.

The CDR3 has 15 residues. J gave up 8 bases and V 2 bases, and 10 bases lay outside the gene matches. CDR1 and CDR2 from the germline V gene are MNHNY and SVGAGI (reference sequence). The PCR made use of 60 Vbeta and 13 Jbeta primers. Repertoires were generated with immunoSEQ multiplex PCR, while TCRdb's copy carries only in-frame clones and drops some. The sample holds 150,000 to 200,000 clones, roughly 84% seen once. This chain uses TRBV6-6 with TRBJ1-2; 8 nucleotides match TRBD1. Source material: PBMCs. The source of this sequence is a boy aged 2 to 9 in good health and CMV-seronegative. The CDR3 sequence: CASSYPDRGVWGYTF. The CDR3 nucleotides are TGTGCCAGCAGTTACCCTGACAGGGGAGTGTGGGGCTACACCTTC.